This T cell receptor (beta chain) is drawn from a study of cytomegalovirus exposure and HLA in healthy donors. Overall study results and limits: After further analysis at a later stage, 16,951 TCR beta sequences were associated with HLA alleles at 0.05 false discovery rate.

Between the trimmed V and J ends, which lost 3 bases and 5 bases, there was a span of 9 bases. Germline loops: CDR1 SGHNT, CDR2 YYREEE (reference sequence). CDR3 size: 13 residues. 13 Jbeta primers and 60 Vbeta primers were used for the PCR. TCRdb's copy holds only in-frame clones and misses some; the assay was immunoSEQ multiplex PCR. This table has 63,000 or so clones, around 75% appearing once. With respect to this clone: Antigen specificity is unknown.

The chain couples TRBV5-4 to TRBJ2-1, with TRBD1 as a possible D gene (6 bases). The sequencing sample was made of PBMCs. The receptor's source is a woman under 40 in good health and CMV-seropositive. The CDR3 protein is CASSWGPNNEQFF. CDR3 nucleotide sequence: TGTGCCAGCAGCTGGGGGCCAAACAATGAGCAGTTCTTC.